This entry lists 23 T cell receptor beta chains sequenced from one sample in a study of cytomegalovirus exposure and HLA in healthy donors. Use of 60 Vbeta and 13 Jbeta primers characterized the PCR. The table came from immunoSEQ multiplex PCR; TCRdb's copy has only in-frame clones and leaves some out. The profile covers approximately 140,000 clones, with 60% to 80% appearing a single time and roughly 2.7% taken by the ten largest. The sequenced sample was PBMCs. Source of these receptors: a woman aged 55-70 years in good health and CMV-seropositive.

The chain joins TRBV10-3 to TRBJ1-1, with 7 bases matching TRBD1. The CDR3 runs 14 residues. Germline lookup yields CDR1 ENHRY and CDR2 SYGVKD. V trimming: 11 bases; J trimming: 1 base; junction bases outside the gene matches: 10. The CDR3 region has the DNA TGTGCCTCCCGGACAGGTAGTCCGAACACTGAAGCTTTCTTT. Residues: CASRTGSPNTEAFF.

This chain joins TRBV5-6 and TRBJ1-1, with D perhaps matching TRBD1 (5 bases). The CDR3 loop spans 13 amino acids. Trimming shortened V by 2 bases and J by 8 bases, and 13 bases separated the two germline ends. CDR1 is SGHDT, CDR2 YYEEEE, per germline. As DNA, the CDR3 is TGTGCCAGCAGCTTAGGGGCCAGGGCAGAAGCTTTCTTT. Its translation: CASSLGARAEAFF.

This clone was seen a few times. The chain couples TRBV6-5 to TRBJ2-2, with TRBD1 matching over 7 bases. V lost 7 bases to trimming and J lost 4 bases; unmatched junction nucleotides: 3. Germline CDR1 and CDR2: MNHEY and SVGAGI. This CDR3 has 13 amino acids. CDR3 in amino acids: CASNQGVTGELFF. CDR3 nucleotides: TGTGCCAGCAATCAGGGGGTCACCGGGGAGCTGTTTTTT.

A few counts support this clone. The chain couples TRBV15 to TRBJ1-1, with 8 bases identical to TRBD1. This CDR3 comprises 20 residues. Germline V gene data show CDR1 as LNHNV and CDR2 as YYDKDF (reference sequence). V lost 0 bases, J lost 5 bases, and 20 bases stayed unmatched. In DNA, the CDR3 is TGTGCCACCAGCAGAGATGGGACGAGGACGGGAACAGGGGGGAGGACTGAAGCTTTCTTT. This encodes CATSRDGTRTGTGGRTEAFF.

The CDR3 protein is CASSTGTSGGAGQETQYF. In nucleotides, the CDR3 is TGTGCCAGCAGTACCGGGACTAGCGGGGGCGCGGGGCAAGAGACCCAGTACTTC. This chain connects TRBV5-8 to TRBJ2-5, with 14 positions matching TRBD2. The ends lost 5 bases at V and 2 bases at J; junction bases unmatched: 11. CDR3 size: 18 residues. Germline values: CDR1 SGHTS, CDR2 YDEGEE.

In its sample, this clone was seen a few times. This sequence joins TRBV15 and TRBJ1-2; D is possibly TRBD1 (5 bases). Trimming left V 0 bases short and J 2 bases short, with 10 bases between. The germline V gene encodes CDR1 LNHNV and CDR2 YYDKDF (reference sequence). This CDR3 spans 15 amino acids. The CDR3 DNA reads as TGTGCCACCAGCAGAGATCTTAAGGGGAACTATGGCTACACCTTC. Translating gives CATSRDLKGNYGYTF.

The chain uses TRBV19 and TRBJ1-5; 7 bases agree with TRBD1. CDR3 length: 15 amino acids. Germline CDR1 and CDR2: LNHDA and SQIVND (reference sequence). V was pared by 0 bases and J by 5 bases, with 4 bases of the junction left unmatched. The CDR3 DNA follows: TGTGCCAGTAGTATAGACCAGACAGGGTATCAGCCCCAGCATTTT. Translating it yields CASSIDQTGYQPQHF.

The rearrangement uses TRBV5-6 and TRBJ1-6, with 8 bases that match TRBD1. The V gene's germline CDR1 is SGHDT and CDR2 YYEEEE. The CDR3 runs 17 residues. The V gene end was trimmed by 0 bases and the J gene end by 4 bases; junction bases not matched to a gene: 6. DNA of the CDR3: TGTGCCAGCAGCTTGGACAACGGACAGGGATATAATTCACCCCTCCACTTT. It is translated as CASSLDNGQGYNSPLHF.

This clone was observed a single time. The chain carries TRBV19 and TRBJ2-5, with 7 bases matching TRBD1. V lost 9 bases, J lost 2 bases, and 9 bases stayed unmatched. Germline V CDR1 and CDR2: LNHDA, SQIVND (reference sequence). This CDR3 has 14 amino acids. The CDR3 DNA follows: TGTGCCAGCCAACGTCGGGACAGACAAGAGACCCAGTACTTC. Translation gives CASQRRDRQETQYF.

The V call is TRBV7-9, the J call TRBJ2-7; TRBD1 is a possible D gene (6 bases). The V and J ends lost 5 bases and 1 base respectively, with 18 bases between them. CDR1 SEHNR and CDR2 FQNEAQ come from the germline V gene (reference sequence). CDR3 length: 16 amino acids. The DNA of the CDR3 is TGTGCCAGCAGCACACAGGGAAAAGGAACTTCCTACGAGCAGTACTTC. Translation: CASSTQGKGTSYEQYF.

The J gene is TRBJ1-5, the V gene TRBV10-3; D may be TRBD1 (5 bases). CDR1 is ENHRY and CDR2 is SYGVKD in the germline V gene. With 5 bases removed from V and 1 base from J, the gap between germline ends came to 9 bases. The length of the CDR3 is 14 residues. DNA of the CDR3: TGTGCCATCAGTAAGCAGGGAAGCAATCAGCCCCAGCATTTT. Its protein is CAISKQGSNQPQHF.

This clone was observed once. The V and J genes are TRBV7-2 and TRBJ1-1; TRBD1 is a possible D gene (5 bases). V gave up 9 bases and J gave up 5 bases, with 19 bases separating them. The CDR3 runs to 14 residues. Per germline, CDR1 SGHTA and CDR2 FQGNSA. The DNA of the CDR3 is TGTGCCAGTCTGCCCTCGGGGGGTGGGACTGAAGCTTTCTTT. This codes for CASLPSGGGTEAFF.

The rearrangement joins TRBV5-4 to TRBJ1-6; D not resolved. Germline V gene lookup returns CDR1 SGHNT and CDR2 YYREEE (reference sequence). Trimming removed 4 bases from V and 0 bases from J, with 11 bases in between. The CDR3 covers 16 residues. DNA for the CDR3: TGTGCCAGCAGCACCTTCTTCAGCTCCTATAATTCACCCCTCCACTTT. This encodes CASSTFFSSYNSPLHF.

The CDR3 loop reads CASSVQVSTDTQYF. The CDR3 bases are TGTGCCAGCAGTGTACAGGTTAGCACAGATACGCAGTATTTT. This rearrangement joins TRBV6-4 to TRBJ2-3; TRBD1 is a possible D gene (5 bases). CDR1 and CDR2 from the germline V gene are MRHNA and SNTAGT. Trimming took off 4 bases at V and 0 bases at J, with 8 bases between the two ends. The CDR3 consists of 14 residues.

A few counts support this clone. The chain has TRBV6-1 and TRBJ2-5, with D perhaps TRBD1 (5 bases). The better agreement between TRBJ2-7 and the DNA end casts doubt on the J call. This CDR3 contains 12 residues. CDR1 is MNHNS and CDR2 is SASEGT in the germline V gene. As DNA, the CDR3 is TGTGCCAGCAGGCCAGGGTCCTACGAGCAGTACTTC. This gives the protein CASRPGSYEQYF.

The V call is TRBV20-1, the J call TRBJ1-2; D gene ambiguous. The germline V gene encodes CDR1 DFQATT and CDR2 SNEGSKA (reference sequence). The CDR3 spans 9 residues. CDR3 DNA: TGCAGGGCAGACTATGGCTACACCTTC. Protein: CRADYGYTF.

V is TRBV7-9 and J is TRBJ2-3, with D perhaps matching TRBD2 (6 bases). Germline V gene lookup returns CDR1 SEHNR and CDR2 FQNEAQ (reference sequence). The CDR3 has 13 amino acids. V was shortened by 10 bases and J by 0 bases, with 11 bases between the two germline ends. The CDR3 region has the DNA TGTGCCATCGGGACTCGCAGCACAGATACGCAGTATTTT. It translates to CAIGTRSTDTQYF. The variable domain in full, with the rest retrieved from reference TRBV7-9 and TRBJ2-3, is DTGVSQNPRHKITKRGQNVTFRCDPISEHNRLYWYRQTLGQGPEFLTYFQNEAQLEKSRLLSDRFSAERPKGSFSTLEIQRTEQGDSAMYLCAIGTRSTDTQYFGPGTRLTVL.

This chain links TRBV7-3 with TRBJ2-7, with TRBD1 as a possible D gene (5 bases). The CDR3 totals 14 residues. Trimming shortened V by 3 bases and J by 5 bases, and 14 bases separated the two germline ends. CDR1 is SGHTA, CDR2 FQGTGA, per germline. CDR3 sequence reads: CASSFRGGRDEQYF. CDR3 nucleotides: TGTGCCAGCAGCTTTCGTGGTGGCAGGGACGAGCAGTACTTC.

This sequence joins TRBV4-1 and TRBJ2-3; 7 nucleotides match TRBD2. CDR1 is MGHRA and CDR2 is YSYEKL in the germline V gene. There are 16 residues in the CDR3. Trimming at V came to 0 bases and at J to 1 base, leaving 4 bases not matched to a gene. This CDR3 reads CASSQEGLAGTDTQYF. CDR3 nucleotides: TGCGCCAGCAGCCAAGAGGGGCTAGCGGGCACAGATACGCAGTATTTT.

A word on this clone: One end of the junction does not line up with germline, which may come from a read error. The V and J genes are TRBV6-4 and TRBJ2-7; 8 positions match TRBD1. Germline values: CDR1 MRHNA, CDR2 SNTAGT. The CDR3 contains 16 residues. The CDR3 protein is CASNDSRTGKIYEQYF. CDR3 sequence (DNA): TGTGCCAGCAATGACTCGAGGACAGGGAAAATCTACGAGCAGTACTTC.

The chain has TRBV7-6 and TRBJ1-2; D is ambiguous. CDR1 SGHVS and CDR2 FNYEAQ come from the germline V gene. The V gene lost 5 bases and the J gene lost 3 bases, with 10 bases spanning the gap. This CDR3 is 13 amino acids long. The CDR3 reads CASSVSSYYGYTF. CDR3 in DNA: TGTGCCAGCAGCGTATCCAGTTACTATGGCTACACCTTC. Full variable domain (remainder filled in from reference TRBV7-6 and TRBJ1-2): GAGVSQSPRYKVTKRGQDVALRCDPISGHVSLYWYRQALGQGPEFLTYFNYEAQQDKSGLPNDRFSAERPEGSISTLTIQRTEQRDSAMYRCASSVSSYYGYTFGSGTRLTVV.

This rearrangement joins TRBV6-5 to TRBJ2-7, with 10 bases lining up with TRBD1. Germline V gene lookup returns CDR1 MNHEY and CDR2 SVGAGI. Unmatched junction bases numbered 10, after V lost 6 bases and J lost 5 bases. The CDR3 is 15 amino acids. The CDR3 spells CASRPGTGVGDEQYF. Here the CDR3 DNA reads TGTGCCAGCAGGCCAGGGACAGGGGTTGGTGACGAGCAGTACTTC.

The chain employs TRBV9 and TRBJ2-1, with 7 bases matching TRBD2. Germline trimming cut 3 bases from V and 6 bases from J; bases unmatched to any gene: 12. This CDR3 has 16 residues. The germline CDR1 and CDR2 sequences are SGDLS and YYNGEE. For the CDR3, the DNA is TGTGCCAGCAGCGCCAGCCGGAGCGGGGAAACCAATGAGCAGTTCTTC. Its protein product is CASSASRSGETNEQFF.